This T cell receptor (beta chain) appears in the sequencing data of a study of response to subunit inactivated influenza vaccine. The germline gives CDR1 SGHTA, CDR2 FQGNSA. The CDR3 spans 17 residues. With 5 bases clipped from V and 5 bases from J, the junction kept 16 bases outside the gene matches. In TCRdb, the RT-PCR reads were re-called with MiXCR into one record per CDR3 protein. The repertoire holds approximately 480,000 distinct CDR3 sequences, with approximately 11% as singletons. This clonotype was counted only a few times. This sequence originates from a man aged 50 to 60 who received an inactivated influenza vaccine. The rearrangement uses TRBV7-2 and TRBJ2-7; 9 nucleotides align to TRBD1. Sequenced material: PBMCs from blood, taken 45 days after vaccination. DNA of the CDR3: TGTGCCAGCAGCCCACCCCCCGGACAGGGGATTTCCCACGAGCAGTACTTC. Translated, it gives CASSPPPGQGISHEQYF.